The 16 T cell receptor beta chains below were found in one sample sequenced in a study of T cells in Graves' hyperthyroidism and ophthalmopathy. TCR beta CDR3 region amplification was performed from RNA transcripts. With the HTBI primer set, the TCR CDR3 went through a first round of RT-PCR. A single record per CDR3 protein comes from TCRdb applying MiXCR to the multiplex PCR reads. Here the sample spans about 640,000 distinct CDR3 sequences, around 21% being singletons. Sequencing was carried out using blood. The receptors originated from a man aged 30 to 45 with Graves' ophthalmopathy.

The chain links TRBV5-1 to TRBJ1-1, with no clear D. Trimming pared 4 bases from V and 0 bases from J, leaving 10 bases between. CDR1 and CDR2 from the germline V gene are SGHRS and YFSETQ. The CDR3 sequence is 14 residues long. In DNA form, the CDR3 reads TGCGCCAGCAGCGCAGGCGGGATGAACACTGAAGCTTTCTTT. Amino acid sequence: CASSAGGMNTEAFF.

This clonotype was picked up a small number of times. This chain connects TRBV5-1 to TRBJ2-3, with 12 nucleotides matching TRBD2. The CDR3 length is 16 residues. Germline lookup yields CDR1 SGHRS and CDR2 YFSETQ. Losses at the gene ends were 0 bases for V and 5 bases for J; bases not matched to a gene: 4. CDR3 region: CASSLGPSGREDTQYF. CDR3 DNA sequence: TGCGCCAGCAGCTTGGGGCCTAGCGGGAGGGAAGATACGCAGTATTTT.

The CDR3 spells CASSLDPGGDIQYF. The CDR3 bases are TGCGCCAGCAGCTTGGATCCAGGGGGCGACATTCAGTACTTC. This chain joins TRBV5-1 and TRBJ2-4, with 8 bases fitting TRBD1. The J segment lost 8 bases and the V segment lost 0 bases, leaving 4 bases of the junction unmatched. Germline loops: CDR1 SGHRS, CDR2 YFSETQ. The CDR3 contains 14 residues.

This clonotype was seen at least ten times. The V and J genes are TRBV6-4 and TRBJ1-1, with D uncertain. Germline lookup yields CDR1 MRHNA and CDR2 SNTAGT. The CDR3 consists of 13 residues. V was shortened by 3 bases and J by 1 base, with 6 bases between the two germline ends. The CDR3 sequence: CASSEGRNTEAFF. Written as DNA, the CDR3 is TGTGCCAGCAGTGAAGGAAGGAACACTGAAGCTTTCTTT.

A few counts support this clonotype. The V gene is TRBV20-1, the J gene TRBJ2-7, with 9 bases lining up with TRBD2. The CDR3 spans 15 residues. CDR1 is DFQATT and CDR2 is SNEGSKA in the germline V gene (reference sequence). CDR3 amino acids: CTPVRREGPTYEQYF. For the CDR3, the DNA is TGCACCCCAGTAAGGCGGGAGGGACCCACCTACGAGCAGTACTTC.

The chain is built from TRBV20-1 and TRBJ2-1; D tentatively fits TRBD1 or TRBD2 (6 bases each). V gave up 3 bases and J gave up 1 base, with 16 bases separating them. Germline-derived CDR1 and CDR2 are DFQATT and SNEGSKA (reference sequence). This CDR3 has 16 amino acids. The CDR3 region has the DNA TGCAGTGCTAGGTGGGACCTAGGGGGGTCCTACAATGAGCAGTTCTTC. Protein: CSARWDLGGSYNEQFF.

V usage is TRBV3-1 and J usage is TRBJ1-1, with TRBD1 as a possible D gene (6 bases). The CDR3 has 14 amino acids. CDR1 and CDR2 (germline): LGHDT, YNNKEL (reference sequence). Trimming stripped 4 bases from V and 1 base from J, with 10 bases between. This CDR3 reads CASSRLQGNTEAFF. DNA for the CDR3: TGTGCCAGCAGCCGCTTACAGGGGAACACTGAAGCTTTCTTT.

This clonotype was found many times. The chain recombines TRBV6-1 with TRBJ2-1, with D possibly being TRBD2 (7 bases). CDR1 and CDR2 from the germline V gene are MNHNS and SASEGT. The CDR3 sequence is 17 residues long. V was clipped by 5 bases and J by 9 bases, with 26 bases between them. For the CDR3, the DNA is TGTGCCAGCAGTTCGTATAGGGTGGCTAGCGGAGGGGGTGAGCAGTTCTTC. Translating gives CASSSYRVASGGGEQFF.

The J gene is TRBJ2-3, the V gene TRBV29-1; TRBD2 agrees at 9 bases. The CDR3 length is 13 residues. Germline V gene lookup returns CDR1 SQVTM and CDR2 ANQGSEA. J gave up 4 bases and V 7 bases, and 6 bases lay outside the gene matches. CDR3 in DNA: TGCAGCGCCGCTAGCGGGACCTCAGATACGCAGTATTTT. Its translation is CSAASGTSDTQYF.

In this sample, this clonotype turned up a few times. The CDR3 region has the DNA TGTGCCAGCAGCTTGGTATGGGTTCCCTACGAGCAGTACTTC. Translating it yields CASSLVWVPYEQYF. The gene calls are TRBV5-6 and TRBJ2-7; no reliable D call. Per germline, CDR1 SGHDT and CDR2 YYEEEE. Trimming shortened V by 0 bases and J by 2 bases, and 9 bases separated the two germline ends. The CDR3 spans 14 residues.

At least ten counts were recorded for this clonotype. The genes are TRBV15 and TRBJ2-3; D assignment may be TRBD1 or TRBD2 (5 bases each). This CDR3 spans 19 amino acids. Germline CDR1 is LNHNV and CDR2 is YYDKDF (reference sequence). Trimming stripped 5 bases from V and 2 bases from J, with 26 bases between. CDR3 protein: CATSPPGRQMDLLTDTQYF. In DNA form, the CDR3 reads TGTGCCACCAGCCCCCCGGGACGGCAGATGGACCTACTCACAGATACGCAGTATTTT. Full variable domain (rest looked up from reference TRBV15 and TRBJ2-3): DAMVIQNPRYQVTQFGKPVTLSCSQTLNHNVMYWYQQKSSQAPKLLFHYYDKDFNNEADTPDNFQSRRPNTSFCFLDIRSPGLGDTAMYLCATSPPGRQMDLLTDTQYFGPGTRLTVL.

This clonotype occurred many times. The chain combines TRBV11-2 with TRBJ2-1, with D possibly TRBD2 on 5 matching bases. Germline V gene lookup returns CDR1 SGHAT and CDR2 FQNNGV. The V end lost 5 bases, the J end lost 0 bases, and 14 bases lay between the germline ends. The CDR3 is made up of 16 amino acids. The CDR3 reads CASSGIRGRSYNEQFF. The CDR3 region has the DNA TGTGCCAGCAGCGGCATACGAGGGCGCTCCTACAATGAGCAGTTCTTC.

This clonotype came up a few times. The DNA of the CDR3 is TGCAGCGTTGTAGGGCCTGGGCAGGAAGCTTTCTTT. This gives the protein CSVVGPGQEAFF. This chain joins TRBV29-1 and TRBJ1-1; no firm D call. Germline values: CDR1 SQVTM, CDR2 ANQGSEA. V lost 4 bases, J lost 8 bases, and 14 bases lay in between. The CDR3 runs 12 residues.

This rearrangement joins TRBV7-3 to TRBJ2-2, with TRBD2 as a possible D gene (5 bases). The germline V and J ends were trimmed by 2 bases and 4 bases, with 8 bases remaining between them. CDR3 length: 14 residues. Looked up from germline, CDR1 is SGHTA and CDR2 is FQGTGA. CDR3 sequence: CASSLLALTGELFF. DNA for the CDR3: TGTGCCAGCAGCTTACTAGCCCTCACCGGGGAGCTGTTTTTT. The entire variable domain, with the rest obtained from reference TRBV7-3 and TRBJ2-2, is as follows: GAGVSQTPSNKVTEKGKYVELRCDPISGHTALYWYRQSLGQGPEFLIYFQGTGAADDSGLPNDRFFAVRPEGSVSTLKIQRTERGDSAVYLCASSLLALTGELFFGEGSRLTVL.

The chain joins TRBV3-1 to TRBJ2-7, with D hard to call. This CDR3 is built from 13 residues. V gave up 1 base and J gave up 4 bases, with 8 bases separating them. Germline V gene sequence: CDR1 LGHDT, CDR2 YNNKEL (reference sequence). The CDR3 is CASSQGLKYEQYF. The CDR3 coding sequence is TGTGCCAGCAGCCAAGGTCTCAAATACGAGCAGTACTTC.

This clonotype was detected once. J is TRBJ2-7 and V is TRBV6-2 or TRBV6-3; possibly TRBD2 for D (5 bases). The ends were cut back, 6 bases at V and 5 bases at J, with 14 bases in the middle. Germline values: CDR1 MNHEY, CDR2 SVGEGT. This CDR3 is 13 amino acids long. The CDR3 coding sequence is TGTGCCAGCAGAAACCCGGGGTACCACGAGCAGTACTTC. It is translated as CASRNPGYHEQYF.